A single sample gave rise to the 20 T cell receptor beta chains below, sequenced in a study of T cells in Graves' hyperthyroidism and ophthalmopathy. The TCR beta CDR3 regions underwent amplification using RNA transcripts as the source. The study used the HTBI primer set for a first-round RT-PCR of the TCR CDR3. One entry per CDR3 protein, called by TCRdb with MiXCR from the multiplex PCR reads. The data hold about 600,000 distinct CDR3 sequences, with more than 15% observed a single time. The sample taken for sequencing was blood. The receptor set was obtained from a woman in her thirties or forties with Graves' ophthalmopathy.

This clonotype has just a few counts. The chain couples TRBV10-2 to TRBJ1-2; 8 bases line up with TRBD1. The CDR3 has 15 amino acids. V gave up 6 bases and J gave up 0 bases; unmatched junction bases: 6. The germline V gene encodes CDR1 WSHSY and CDR2 SAAADI. The CDR3 DNA sequence: TGCGCCAGCAGGGAAGGGACAGGAGCTAACTATGGCTACACCTTC. Translating it yields CASREGTGANYGYTF.

In the case of this clonotype: A read error is possible here, since a much larger clone lies one base away. Given the absence of the conserved phenylalanine or tryptophan at the CDR3 end, a read error is likely. The genes are TRBV28 and TRBJ1-5, with 7 positions matching TRBD1. The V gene end was trimmed by 6 bases and the J gene end by 5 bases; junction bases not matched to a gene: 7. This CDR3 comprises 14 residues. Germline-derived CDR1 and CDR2 are MDHEN and SYDVKM. The CDR3 reads CASRSGTDYQPQHL. Written as DNA, the CDR3 is TGTGCCAGCAGATCCGGGACAGACTATCAGCCCCAGCATCTT.

This clonotype was found many times. The V gene is TRBV18, the J gene TRBJ1-1; the D gene is possibly TRBD1 (6 bases). Trimming stripped 2 bases from V and 7 bases from J, with 14 bases between. Germline-derived CDR1 and CDR2 are KGHSH and LQKENI. There are 14 residues in the CDR3. For the CDR3, the DNA is TGTGCCAGCTCACCAGATGGGGGCCGGATTGAAGCTTTCTTT. Its translation is CASSPDGGRIEAFF.

This clonotype was found a few times. V usage is TRBV29-1 and J usage is TRBJ1-1; no definite D call. CDR1 and CDR2 from the germline V gene are SQVTM and ANQGSEA. V dropped 4 bases and J dropped 3 bases, with 12 bases sitting between them. The CDR3 covers 13 residues. CDR3 loop: CSVVSGADTEAFF. The CDR3 nucleotides read TGCAGCGTTGTAAGCGGTGCGGACACTGAAGCTTTCTTT.

In this sample, this clonotype turned up many times. The rearrangement joins TRBV5-1 to TRBJ2-7; 7 nucleotides line up with TRBD1. With V trimmed by 6 bases and J by 1 base, 7 bases remained unmatched. CDR1 is SGHRS and CDR2 is YFSETQ in the germline V gene. This CDR3 has 14 residues. The CDR3 sequence is CASTPGQESYEQYF. CDR3 coding DNA: TGCGCCAGCACGCCCGGACAGGAATCCTACGAGCAGTACTTC.

The CDR3 DNA is TGTGCCAGTAACGCTGGGGGCGGGTTATACAATGAGCAGTTCTTC. Its translation: CASNAGGGLYNEQFF. The chain uses TRBV19 and TRBJ2-1; D may be TRBD1 (6 bases). There are 15 residues in the CDR3. The germline V gene encodes CDR1 LNHDA and CDR2 SQIVND (reference sequence). V lost 7 bases, J lost 4 bases, and 17 bases lay in between.

This clonotype was counted many times. The chain has TRBV11-2 and TRBJ2-1; a weak D match, TRBD1 (5 bases). The CDR3 covers 15 residues. Per the germline V gene, CDR1 is SGHAT and CDR2 is FQNNGV. Trimming shortened V by 2 bases and J by 0 bases, and 8 bases separated the two germline ends. The CDR3 coding sequence is TGTGCCAGCAGCTTACAGGGCCTCTCCTACAATGAGCAGTTCTTC. Residues: CASSLQGLSYNEQFF.

This clonotype was detected only a few times. The chain combines TRBV4-1 with TRBJ2-7, with 7 bases that match TRBD1. Germline V gene data show CDR1 as MGHRA and CDR2 as YSYEKL. Germline trimming cut 5 bases from V and 2 bases from J; bases unmatched to any gene: 12. The CDR3 contains 16 residues. The CDR3 loop reads CASSYQGDGSAYEQYF. The CDR3 DNA is TGCGCCAGCAGCTATCAGGGGGACGGAAGTGCCTACGAGCAGTACTTC.

The V gene is TRBV20-1, the J gene TRBJ1-1; the D is unclear. The length of the CDR3 is 13 residues. V was trimmed by 3 bases and J by 6 bases, leaving 14 bases between them. CDR1 is DFQATT and CDR2 is SNEGSKA in the germline V gene (reference sequence). DNA of the CDR3: TGCAGTGCTAGTGGCTCAGTTCTTGCTGAAGCTTTCTTT. This translates into CSASGSVLAEAFF.

As concerns this clonotype: This may be a read error: a much more frequent sequence differs by one nucleotide. The chain recombines TRBV2 with TRBJ1-1; a possible D gene is TRBD1 (5 bases). The germline gives CDR1 SNHLY, CDR2 FYNNEI. This CDR3 is 14 amino acids long. Trimming took 7 bases from V and 6 from J, leaving 18 bases between them. In DNA form, the CDR3 reads TGTGCCAGCATGAGTGAGGGACGCAGCCCTGAAGCTTTCTTT. This translates into CASMSEGRSPEAFF.

This clonotype was seen at least ten times. V gene TRBV12-3 or TRBV12-4 combines with J gene TRBJ1-4, with 10 bases aligning to TRBD1. Trimming cost V 6 bases and J 6 bases; bases outside gene matches: 4. The CDR3 consists of 14 residues. In DNA, the CDR3 is TGTGCCAGCAGGAAGGGGACAGGGGATGAAAAACTGTTTTTT. Translation: CASRKGTGDEKLFF.

Comment on this clonotype: A much larger clone differs from this one at a single base, so this may be a read error. The rearrangement links TRBV7-8 to TRBJ2-2, with D perhaps being TRBD1 or TRBD2 (7 bases each). The CDR3 is made up of 14 amino acids. In germline, CDR1 is SGHVS, CDR2 FQNEAQ. Trimming left V 11 bases short and J 7 bases short, with 20 bases between. This chain's CDR3 is CAGTSGGVHGELFF. Here the CDR3 DNA reads TGTGCCGGCACCTCAGGGGGGGTTCACGGGGAGCTGTTTTTT. The full variable domain, in which reference TRBV7-8 and TRBJ2-2 provide the parts outside the CDR3, is GAGVSQSPRYKVAKRGQDVALRCDPISGHVSLFWYQQALGQGPEFLTYFQNEAQLDKSGLPSDRFFAERPEGSVSTLKIQRTQQEDSAVYLCAGTSGGVHGELFFGEGSRLTVL.

This clonotype was seen repeatedly, ten times or more. CDR3 sequence (DNA): TGCGCCAGCAGCTTGGAGCCGGGGGTGATCACAGATACGCAGTATTTT. Its translation is CASSLEPGVITDTQYF. The chain links TRBV5-1 to TRBJ2-3; tentative D call: TRBD2 (6 bases). In germline, CDR1 is SGHRS, CDR2 YFSETQ. Trimming took off 0 bases at V and 2 bases at J, with 13 bases between the two ends. CDR3 size: 16 residues.

Ten or more counts support this clonotype. The genes are TRBV28 and TRBJ1-4; D might be TRBD1 (5 bases). V shed 5 bases and J shed 4 bases, with 17 bases lying between them. This CDR3 region has 16 residues. CDR1 is MDHEN and CDR2 is SYDVKM in the germline V gene. CDR3 sequence (DNA): TGTGCCAGCAGTAGGGGTGACCGAGCCGGTAATGAAAAACTGTTTTTT. Its translation: CASSRGDRAGNEKLFF.

This clonotype was detected many times. V and J are TRBV28 and TRBJ1-2; 9 positions agree with TRBD1. CDR3 length: 14 residues. CDR1 and CDR2 (germline): MDHEN, SYDVKM. With 5 bases clipped from V and 8 bases from J, the junction kept 9 bases outside the gene matches. In nucleotides, the CDR3 is TGTGCCAGCAGTCCCCAGGGGACAGGGAAAGGCTACACCTTC. Translation: CASSPQGTGKGYTF.

This clonotype was observed many times. The genes are TRBV7-3 and TRBJ2-2; no reliable D call. The germline gives CDR1 SGHTA, CDR2 FQGTGA. The CDR3 consists of 15 residues. Trimming removed 5 bases at V and 0 bases at J, with 10 bases between. The CDR3 DNA reads TGTGCCAGCAGCCCACAGCACACGAACACCGGGGAGCTGTTTTTT. Its translation: CASSPQHTNTGELFF.

This clonotype was detected many times. The genes are TRBV3-1 and TRBJ2-1, with 13 bases matching TRBD2. The CDR3 is 17 amino acids. V lost 5 bases to trimming and J lost 0 bases; unmatched junction nucleotides: 4. Germline-derived CDR1 and CDR2 are LGHDT and YNNKEL (reference sequence). CDR3 in amino acids: CASSFRLAGGSYNEQFF. Here the CDR3 DNA reads TGTGCCAGCAGCTTTCGACTAGCGGGGGGCTCCTACAATGAGCAGTTCTTC.

In this sample, this clonotype turned up many times. This rearrangement joins TRBV5-1 to TRBJ1-1; maybe TRBD1 (6 bases). CDR1 SGHRS and CDR2 YFSETQ come from the germline V gene. The ends were cut back, 0 bases at V and 7 bases at J, with 22 bases in the middle. There are 17 residues in the CDR3. DNA of the CDR3: TGCGCCAGCAGCTTGGTGGTGGGGGGGGGCGGCGGCCTTGAAGCTTTCTTT. Translation: CASSLVVGGGGGLEAFF.

This clonotype showed up many times. V usage is TRBV5-1 and J usage is TRBJ2-2; D is perhaps TRBD1 (6 bases). The germline V gene encodes CDR1 SGHRS and CDR2 YFSETQ. V was clipped by 4 bases and J by 1 base, with 11 bases between them. The CDR3 totals 15 residues. The CDR3 DNA follows: TGCGCCAGCAGCAGACAGGTGGGGAACACCGGGGAGCTGTTTTTT. Translation: CASSRQVGNTGELFF.

A few counts support this clonotype. The chain combines TRBV7-8 with TRBJ2-7; 10 bases map to TRBD1. V was clipped by 3 bases and J by 2 bases; unmatched bases: 16. Germline CDR1 is SGHVS and CDR2 is FQNEAQ. The CDR3 consists of 19 residues. CDR3 sequence: CASSLTGTGVLPVAYEQYF. CDR3 DNA: TGTGCCAGCAGCTTGACCGGGACAGGGGTATTACCTGTGGCCTACGAGCAGTACTTC.